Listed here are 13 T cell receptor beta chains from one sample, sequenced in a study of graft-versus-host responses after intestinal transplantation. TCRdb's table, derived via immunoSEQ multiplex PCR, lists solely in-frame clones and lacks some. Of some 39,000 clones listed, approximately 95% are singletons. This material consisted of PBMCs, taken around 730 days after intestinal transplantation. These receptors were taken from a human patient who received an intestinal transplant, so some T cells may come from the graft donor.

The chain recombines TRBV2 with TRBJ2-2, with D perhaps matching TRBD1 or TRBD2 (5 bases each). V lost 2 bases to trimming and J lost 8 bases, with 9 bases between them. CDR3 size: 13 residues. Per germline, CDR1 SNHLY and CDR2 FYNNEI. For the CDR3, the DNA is TGTGCCAGCAGTGAATGGGGGATAGGGGAGCTGTTTTTT. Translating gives CASSEWGIGELFF.

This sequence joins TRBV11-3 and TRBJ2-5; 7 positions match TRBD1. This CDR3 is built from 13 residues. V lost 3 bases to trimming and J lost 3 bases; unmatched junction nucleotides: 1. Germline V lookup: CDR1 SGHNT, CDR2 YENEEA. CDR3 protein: CASSFQGEETQYF. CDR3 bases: TGTGCCAGCAGCTTTCAGGGGGAAGAGACCCAGTACTTC.

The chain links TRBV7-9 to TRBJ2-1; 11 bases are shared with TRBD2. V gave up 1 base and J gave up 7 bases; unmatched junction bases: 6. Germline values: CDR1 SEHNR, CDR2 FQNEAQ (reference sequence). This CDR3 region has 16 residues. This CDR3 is CASSLVRTSGGNEQFF. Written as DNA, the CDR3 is TGTGCCAGCAGCTTAGTCCGCACTAGCGGGGGTAATGAGCAGTTCTTC.

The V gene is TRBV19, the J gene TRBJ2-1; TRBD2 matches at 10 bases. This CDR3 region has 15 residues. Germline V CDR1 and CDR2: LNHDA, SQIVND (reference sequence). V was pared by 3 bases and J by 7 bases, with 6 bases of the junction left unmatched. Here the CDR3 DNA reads TGTGCCAGTAGTATTGGACTAGCGGAGTGGAATGAGCAGTTCTTC. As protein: CASSIGLAEWNEQFF.

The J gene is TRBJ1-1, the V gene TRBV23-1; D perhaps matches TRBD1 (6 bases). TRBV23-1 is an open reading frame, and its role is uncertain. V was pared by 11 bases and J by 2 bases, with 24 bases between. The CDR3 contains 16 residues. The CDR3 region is CAHRPLWGLRNTEAFF. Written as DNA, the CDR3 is TGCGCCCACCGGCCCCTTTGGGGGCTCAGAAACACTGAAGCTTTCTTT.

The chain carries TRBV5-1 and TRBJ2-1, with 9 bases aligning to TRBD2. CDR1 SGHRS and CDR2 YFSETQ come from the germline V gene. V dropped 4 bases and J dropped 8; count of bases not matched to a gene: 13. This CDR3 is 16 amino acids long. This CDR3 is CASSLTLAGGVDEQFF. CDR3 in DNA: TGCGCCAGCAGCCTTACTCTGGCGGGAGGGGTGGATGAGCAGTTCTTC.

The CDR3 DNA is TGTGCCAGCAGCTTAGACTCCTCAGATACGCAGTATTTT. Protein product: CASSLDSSDTQYF. The chain has TRBV7-2 and TRBJ2-3; D gene uncertain. The CDR3 sequence is 13 residues long. Trimming cost V 1 base and J 4 bases, with 6 bases left between them. In germline, CDR1 is SGHTA, CDR2 FQGNSA.

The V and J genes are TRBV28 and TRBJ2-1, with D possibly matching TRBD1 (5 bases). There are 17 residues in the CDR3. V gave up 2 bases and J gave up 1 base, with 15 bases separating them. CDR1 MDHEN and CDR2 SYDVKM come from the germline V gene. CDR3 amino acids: CASSLLIPGKSYNEQFF. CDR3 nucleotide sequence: TGTGCCAGCAGTTTACTTATACCAGGGAAATCCTACAATGAGCAGTTCTTC.

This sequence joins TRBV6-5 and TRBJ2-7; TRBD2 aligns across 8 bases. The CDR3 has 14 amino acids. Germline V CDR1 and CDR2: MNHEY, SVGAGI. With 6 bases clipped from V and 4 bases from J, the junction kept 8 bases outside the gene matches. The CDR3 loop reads CASSPGGAGYEQYF. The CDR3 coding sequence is TGTGCCAGCAGCCCCGGGGGGGCGGGTTACGAGCAGTACTTC.

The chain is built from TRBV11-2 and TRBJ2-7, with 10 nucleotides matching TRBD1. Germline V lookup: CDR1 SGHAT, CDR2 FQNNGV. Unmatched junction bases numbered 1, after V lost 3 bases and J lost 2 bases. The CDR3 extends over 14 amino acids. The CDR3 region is CASSFGTGAYEQYF. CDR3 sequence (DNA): TGTGCCAGCAGCTTCGGGACAGGGGCCTACGAGCAGTACTTC.

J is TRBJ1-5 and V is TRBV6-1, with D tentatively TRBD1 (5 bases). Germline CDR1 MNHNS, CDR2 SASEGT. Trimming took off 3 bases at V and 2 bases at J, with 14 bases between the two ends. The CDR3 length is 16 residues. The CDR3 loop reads CASSDFPGGGNQPQHF. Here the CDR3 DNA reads TGTGCCAGCAGTGATTTCCCTGGGGGAGGCAATCAGCCCCAGCATTTT.

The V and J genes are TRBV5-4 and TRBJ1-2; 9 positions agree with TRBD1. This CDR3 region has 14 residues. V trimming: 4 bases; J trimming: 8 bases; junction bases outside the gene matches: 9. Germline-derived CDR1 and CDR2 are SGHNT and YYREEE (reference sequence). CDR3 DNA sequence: TGTGCCAGCAGCCCGATCGGGACAGGGCGAGGCTACACCTTC. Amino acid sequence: CASSPIGTGRGYTF.

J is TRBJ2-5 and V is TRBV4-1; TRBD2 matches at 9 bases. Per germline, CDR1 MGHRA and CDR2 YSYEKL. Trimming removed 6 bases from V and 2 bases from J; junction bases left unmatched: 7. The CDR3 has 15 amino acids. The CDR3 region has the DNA TGCGCCAGCAGAATTACTAGCGGGTATCAAGAGACCCAGTACTTC. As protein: CASRITSGYQETQYF.